This T cell receptor (beta chain) was documented in a study of OX40 agonist ivuxolimab in advanced cancers. Trimming left V 8 bases short and J 11 bases short, with 21 bases between. The CDR3 has 13 residues. Germline-derived CDR1 and CDR2 are MNHEY and SVGAGI. TCRdb's table, derived via immunoSEQ multiplex PCR, lists solely in-frame clones and lacks some. The data show 18,000 or so clones, with 83% seen just once and around 15% held by the top ten. This receptor was obtained from an adult with an advanced solid tumor such as melanoma, head and neck, liver or kidney cancer. The sequences come from CD4+ or CD8+ T cells sorted from blood, collected in a trial of the OX40 agonist ivuxolimab. The rearrangement links TRBV6-5 to TRBJ1-1; D gene ambiguous. The CDR3 loop reads CASRMVNTGMAFF. CDR3 in DNA: TGTGCCAGCCGGATGGTGAATACTGGTATGGCTTTCTTT.